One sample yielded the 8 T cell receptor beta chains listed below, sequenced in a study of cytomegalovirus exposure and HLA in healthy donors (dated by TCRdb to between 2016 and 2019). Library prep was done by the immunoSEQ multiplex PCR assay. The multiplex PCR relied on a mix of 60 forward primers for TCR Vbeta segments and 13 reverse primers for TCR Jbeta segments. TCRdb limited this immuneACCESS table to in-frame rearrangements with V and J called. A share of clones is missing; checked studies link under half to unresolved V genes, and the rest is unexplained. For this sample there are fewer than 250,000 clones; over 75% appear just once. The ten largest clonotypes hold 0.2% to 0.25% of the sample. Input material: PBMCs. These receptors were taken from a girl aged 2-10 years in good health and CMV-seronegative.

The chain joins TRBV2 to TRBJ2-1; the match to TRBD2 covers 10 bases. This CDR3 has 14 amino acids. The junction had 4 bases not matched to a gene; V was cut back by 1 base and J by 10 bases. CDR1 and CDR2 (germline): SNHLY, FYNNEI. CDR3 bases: TGTGCCAGCAGTGAAGTGGTAGCGGGGGGAGAGCAGTTCTTC. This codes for CASSEVVAGGEQFF.

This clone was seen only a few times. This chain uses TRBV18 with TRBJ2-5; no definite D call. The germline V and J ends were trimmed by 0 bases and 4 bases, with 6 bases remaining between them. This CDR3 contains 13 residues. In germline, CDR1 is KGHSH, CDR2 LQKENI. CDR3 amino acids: CASSPPPSETQYF. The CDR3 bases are TGTGCCAGCTCACCACCCCCCTCAGAGACCCAGTACTTC.

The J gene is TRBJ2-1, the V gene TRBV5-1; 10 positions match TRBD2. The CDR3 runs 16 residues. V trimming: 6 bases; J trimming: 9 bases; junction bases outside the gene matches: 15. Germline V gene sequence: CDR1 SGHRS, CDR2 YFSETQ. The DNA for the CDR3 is TGCGCCAGCACCCGGTGGGGAGCGGGGGGGCCGGGTGAGCAGTTCTTC. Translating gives CASTRWGAGGPGEQFF. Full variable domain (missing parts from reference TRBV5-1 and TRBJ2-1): KAGVTQTPRYLIKTRGQQVTLSCSPISGHRSVSWYQQTPGQGLQFLFEYFSETQRNKGNFPGRFSGRQFSNSRSEMNVSTLELGDSALYLCASTRWGAGGPGEQFFGPGTRLTVL.

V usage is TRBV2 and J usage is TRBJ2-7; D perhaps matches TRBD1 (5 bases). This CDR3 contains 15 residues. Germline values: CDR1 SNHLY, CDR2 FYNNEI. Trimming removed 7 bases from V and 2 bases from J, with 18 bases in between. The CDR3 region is CASTADSTLTYEQYF. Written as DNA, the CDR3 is TGTGCCAGCACCGCAGACAGTACGCTTACCTACGAGCAGTACTTC.

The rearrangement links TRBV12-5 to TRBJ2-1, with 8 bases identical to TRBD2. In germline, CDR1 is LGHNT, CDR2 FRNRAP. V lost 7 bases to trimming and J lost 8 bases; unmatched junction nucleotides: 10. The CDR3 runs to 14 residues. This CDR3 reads CASAERRGAYEQFF. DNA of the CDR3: TGTGCTAGTGCCGAGAGGCGGGGGGCCTATGAGCAGTTCTTC.

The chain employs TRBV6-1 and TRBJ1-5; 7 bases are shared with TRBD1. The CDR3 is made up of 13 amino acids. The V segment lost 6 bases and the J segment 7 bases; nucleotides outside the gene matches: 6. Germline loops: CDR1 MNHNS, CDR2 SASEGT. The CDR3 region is CASSQTGRQPQHF. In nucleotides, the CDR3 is TGTGCCAGCAGCCAGACAGGGCGGCAGCCCCAGCATTTT.

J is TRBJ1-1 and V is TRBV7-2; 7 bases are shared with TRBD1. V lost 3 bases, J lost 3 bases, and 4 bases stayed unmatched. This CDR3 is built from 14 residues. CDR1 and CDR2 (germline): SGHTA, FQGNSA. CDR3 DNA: TGTGCCAGCAGCTTTGGGGACAGTGACACTGAAGCTTTCTTT. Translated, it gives CASSFGDSDTEAFF.

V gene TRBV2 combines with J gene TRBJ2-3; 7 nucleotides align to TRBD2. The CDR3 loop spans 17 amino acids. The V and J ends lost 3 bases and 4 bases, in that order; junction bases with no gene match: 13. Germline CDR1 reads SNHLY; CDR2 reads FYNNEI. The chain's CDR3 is CASSDPRGKNFADTQYF. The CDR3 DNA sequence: TGTGCCAGCAGTGACCCGCGGGGGAAAAACTTCGCAGATACGCAGTATTTT.